This TCR beta chain was captured in a study of blood T cell repertoires in COVID-19. Sequenced by immunoSEQ multiplex PCR; TCRdb stores in-frame clones only, minus some. The table includes roughly 100,000 clones, more than 80% detected once. Germline V gene sequence: CDR1 LNHDA, CDR2 SQIVND (reference sequence). The ends lost 5 bases at V and 6 bases at J; junction bases unmatched: 6. CDR3 length: 14 residues. This receptor was identified in a human donor in a cohort sampled during active COVID-19. Sequencing used peripheral blood. This chain links TRBV19 with TRBJ1-4; 7 nucleotides line up with TRBD1. The CDR3 DNA follows: TGTGCCAGTAGTGACAGGGTTTTCGATGAAAAACTGTTTTTT. This gives the protein CASSDRVFDEKLFF.